This TCR beta chain was profiled in a study of early T cells in non-severe SARS-CoV-2 infection. Trimming shortened V by 3 bases and J by 3 bases, and 7 bases separated the two germline ends. Germline values: CDR1 SQVTM, CDR2 ANQGSEA. The CDR3 is 12 residues long. TCRdb called the 5' RACE reads again in MiXCR, with one record for every CDR3 protein. The data show 60,000 to 85,000 distinct CDR3 sequences, with about 16% seen just once and roughly 12% held by the top ten. The chain links TRBV29-1 to TRBJ2-3; D is unresolved. Sample: whole blood. The sequence was obtained from an adult who was a healthcare worker with PCR-confirmed SARS-CoV-2 infection or an uninfected control (not recorded which). The DNA for the CDR3 is TGCAGCGTTGACAAATCTACAGATACGCAGTATTTT. It codes for CSVDKSTDTQYF.